The present entry profiles one TCR beta chain with its context. Only in-frame clones appear in the TCRdb table, and some are missing; sequencing was by immunoSEQ multiplex PCR. The sample lists approximately 2.3 million clones; more than 80% were seen once. This record belongs to a study of shared clonotypes between healthy human individuals. The healthy adult donors were HIV-negative and reported no recent acute infections or vaccinations. Germline V gene sequence: CDR1 MDHEN, CDR2 SYDVKM. The CDR3 is made up of 17 amino acids. The J segment lost 1 base and the V segment lost 4 bases, leaving 6 bases of the junction unmatched.

The source material was naive CD4+ T cells from PBMCs. Subset meaning: CD45RA+ positively selected. The sequence came from a man between 18 and 35 years old in good health. Some clones in this sample may be carry-over from other donors' samples. The chain joins TRBV28 to TRBJ2-7, with TRBD2 matching 14 bases. CDR3 protein: CASSSGTSGRGSYEQYF. In DNA, the CDR3 is TGTGCCAGCAGTTCTGGGACTAGCGGGAGAGGGTCCTACGAGCAGTACTTC.